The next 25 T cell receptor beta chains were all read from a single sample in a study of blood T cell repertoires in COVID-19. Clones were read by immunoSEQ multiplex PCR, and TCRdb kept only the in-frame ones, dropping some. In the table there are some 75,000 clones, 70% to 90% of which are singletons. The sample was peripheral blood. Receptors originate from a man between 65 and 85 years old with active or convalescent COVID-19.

CDR3 region: CASTWAGGPDEQFF. CDR3 in DNA: TGTGCCAGCACTTGGGCGGGGGGGCCGGATGAGCAGTTCTTC. The chain uses TRBV6-5 and TRBJ2-1, with 9 nucleotides matching TRBD2. Germline assignment: CDR1 MNHEY and CDR2 SVGAGI. This CDR3 region has 14 residues. The V and J ends lost 7 bases and 8 bases, in that order; junction bases with no gene match: 9.

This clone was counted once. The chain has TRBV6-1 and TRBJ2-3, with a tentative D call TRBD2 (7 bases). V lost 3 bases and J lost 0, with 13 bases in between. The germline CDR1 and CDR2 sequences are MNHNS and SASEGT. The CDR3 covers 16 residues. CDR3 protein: CASSDIGGRSTDTQYF. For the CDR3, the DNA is TGTGCCAGCAGTGATATCGGGGGGCGAAGCACAGATACGCAGTATTTT.

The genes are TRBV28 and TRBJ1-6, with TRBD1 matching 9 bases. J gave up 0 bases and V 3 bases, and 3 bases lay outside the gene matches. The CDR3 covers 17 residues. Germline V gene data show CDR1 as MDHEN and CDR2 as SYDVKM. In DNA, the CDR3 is TGTGCCAGCAGTTTTGGGGGACAGGGCTCCTATAATTCACCCCTCCACTTT. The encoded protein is CASSFGGQGSYNSPLHF.

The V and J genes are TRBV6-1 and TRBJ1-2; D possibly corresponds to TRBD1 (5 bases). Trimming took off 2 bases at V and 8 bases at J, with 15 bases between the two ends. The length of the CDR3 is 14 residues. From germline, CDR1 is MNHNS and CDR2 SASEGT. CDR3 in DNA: TGTGCCAGCAGTGAAATAACAGGTCCATTAGGCTACACCTTC. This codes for CASSEITGPLGYTF.

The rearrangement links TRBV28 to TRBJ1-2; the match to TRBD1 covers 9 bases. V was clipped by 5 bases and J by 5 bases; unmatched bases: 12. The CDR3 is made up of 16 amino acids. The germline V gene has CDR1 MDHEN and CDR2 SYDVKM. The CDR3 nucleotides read TGTGCCAGCAGTCCCCCAGTCCCGGGACAGGGTTATGGCTACACCTTC. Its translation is CASSPPVPGQGYGYTF.

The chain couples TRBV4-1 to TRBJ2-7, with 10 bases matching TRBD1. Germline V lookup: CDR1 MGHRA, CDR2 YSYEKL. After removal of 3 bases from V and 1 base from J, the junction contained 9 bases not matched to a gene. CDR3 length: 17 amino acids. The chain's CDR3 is CASSHVIRDRGSYEQYF. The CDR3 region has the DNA TGCGCCAGCAGCCATGTCATACGGGACAGGGGATCCTACGAGCAGTACTTC.

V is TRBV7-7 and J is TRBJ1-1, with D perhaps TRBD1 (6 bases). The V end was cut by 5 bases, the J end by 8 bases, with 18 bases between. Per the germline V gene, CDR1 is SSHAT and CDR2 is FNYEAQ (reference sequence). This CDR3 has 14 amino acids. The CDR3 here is CASSPLRDTGEAFF. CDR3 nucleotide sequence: TGTGCCAGCAGCCCGTTGAGGGACACAGGAGAAGCTTTCTTT.

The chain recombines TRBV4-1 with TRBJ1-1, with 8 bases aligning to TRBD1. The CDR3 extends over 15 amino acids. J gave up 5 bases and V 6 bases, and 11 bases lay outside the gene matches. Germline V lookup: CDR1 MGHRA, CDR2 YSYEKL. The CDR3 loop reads CASSPQAGGSTEAFF. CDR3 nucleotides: TGCGCCAGCAGTCCCCAAGCAGGGGGCAGTACTGAAGCTTTCTTT.

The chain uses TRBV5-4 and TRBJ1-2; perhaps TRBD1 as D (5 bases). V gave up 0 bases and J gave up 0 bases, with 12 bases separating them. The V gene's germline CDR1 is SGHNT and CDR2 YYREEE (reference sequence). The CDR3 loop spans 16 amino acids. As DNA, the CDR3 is TGTGCCAGCAGCTTGGGGGCGACAGTAGCTAACTATGGCTACACCTTC. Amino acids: CASSLGATVANYGYTF. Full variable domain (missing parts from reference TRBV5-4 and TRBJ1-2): ETGVTQSPTHLIKTRGQQVTLRCSSQSGHNTVSWYQQALGQGPQFIFQYYREEENGRGNFPPRFSGLQFPNYSSELNVNALELDDSALYLCASSLGATVANYGYTFGSGTRLTVV.

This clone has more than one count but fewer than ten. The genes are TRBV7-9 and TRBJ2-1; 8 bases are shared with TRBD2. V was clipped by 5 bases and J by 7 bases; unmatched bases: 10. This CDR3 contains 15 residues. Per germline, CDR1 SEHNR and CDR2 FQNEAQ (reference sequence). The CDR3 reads CASSPPSGQGNEQFF. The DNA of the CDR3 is TGTGCCAGCAGCCCCCCTAGCGGGCAGGGGAATGAGCAGTTCTTC.

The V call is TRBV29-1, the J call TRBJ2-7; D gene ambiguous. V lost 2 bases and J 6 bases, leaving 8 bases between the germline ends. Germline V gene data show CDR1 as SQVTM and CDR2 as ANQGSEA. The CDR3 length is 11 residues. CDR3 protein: CSVEFPGEQYF. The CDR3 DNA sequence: TGCAGCGTTGAATTCCCCGGCGAGCAGTACTTC.

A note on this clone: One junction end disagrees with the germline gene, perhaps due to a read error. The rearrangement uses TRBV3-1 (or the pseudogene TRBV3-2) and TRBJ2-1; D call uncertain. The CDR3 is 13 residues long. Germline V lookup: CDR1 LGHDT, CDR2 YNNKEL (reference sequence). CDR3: CASSHSSSNEQFF. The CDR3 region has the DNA TGTGCCAGCAGCCACTCTTCCTCCAATGAGCAGTTCTTC.

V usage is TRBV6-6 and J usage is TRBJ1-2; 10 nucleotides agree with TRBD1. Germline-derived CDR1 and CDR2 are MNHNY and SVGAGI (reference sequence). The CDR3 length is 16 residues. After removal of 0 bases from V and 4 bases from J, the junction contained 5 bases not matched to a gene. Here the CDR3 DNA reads TGTGCCAGCAGTTACTCGAGGGACAGGGGTATCTATGGCTACACCTTC. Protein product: CASSYSRDRGIYGYTF.

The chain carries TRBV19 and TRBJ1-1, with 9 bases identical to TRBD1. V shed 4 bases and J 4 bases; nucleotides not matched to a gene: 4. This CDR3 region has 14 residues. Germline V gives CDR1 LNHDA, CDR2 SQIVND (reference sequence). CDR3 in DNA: TGTGCCAGTAGTACCCCGACAGGGGGCACTGAAGCTTTCTTT. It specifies CASSTPTGGTEAFF.

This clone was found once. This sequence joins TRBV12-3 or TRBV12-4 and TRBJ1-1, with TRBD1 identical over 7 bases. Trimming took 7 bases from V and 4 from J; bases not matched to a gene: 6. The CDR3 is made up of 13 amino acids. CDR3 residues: CASTPWDSTEAFF. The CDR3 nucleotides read TGTGCCAGCACCCCCTGGGACAGCACTGAAGCTTTCTTT.

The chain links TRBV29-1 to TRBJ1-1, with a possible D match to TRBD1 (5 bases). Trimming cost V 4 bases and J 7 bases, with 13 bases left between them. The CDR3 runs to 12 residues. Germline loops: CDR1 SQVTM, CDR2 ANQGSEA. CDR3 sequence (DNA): TGCAGCGTTGCGGGAGGGACGCATGAAGCTTTCTTT. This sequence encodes CSVAGGTHEAFF.

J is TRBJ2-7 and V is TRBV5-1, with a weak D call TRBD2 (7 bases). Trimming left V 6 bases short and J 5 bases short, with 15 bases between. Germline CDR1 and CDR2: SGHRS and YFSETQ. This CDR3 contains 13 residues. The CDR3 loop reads CASTGSGGHEQYF. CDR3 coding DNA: TGCGCCAGCACCGGGTCGGGGGGCCACGAGCAGTACTTC.

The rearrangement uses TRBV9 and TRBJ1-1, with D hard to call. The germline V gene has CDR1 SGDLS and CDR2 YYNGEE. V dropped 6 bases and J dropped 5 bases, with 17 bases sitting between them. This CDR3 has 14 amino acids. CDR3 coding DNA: TGTGCCAGCACCCCGGAGAGGGTAGGGACTGAAGCTTTCTTT. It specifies CASTPERVGTEAFF.

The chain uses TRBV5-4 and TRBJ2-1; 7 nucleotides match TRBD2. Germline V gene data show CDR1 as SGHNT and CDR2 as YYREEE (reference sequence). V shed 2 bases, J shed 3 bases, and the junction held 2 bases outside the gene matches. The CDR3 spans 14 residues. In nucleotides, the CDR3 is TGTGCCAGCAGCTTAGGACTAGACTACAATGAGCAGTTCTTC. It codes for CASSLGLDYNEQFF.

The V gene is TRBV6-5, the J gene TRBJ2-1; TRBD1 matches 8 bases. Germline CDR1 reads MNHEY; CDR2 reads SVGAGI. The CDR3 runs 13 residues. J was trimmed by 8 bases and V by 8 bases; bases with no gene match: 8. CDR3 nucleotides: TGTGCCAGCGGCCGGGACAGGTTGTATGAGCAGTTCTTC. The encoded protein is CASGRDRLYEQFF.

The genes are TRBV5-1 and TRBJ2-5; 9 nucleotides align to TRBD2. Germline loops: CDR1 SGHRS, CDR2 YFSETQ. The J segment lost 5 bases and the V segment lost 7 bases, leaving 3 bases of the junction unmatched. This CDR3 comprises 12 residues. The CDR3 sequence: CASGTSSETQYF. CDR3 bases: TGCGCCAGCGGGACTAGCTCGGAGACCCAGTACTTC.

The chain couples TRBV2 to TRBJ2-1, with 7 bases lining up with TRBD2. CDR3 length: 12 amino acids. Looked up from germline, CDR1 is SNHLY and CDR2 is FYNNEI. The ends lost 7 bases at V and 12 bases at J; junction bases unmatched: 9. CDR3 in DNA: TGTGCCAGCACACCATTCGGGGAGGGGCAGTTCTTC. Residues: CASTPFGEGQFF. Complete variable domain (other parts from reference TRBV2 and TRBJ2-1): EPEVTQTPSHQVTQMGQEVILRCVPISNHLYFYWYRQILGQKVEFLVSFYNNEISEKSEIFDDQFSVERPDGSNFTLKIRSTKLEDSAMYFCASTPFGEGQFFGPGTRLTVL.

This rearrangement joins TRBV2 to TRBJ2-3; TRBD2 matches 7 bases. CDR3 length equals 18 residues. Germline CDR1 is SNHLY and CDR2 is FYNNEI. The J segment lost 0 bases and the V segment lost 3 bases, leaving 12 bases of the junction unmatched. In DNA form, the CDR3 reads TGTGCCAGCAGTGAGCCCAGTCGGGGGGAAAAAAGCACAGATACGCAGTATTTT. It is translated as CASSEPSRGEKSTDTQYF.

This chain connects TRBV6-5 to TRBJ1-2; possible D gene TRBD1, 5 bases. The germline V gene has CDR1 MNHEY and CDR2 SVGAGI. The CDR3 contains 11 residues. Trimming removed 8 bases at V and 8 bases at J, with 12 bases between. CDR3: CASVRQGGYTF. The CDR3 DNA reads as TGTGCCAGCGTTCGTCAGGGCGGCTACACCTTC.

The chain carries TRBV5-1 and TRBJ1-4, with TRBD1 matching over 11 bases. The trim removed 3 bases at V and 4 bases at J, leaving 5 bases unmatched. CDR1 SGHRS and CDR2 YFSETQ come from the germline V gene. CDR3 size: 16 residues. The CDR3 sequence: CASSYTGTGGNEKLFF. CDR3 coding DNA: TGCGCCAGCAGCTATACCGGGACAGGGGGTAATGAAAAACTGTTTTTT.